This T cell receptor (beta chain) was identified in a study of cytomegalovirus exposure and HLA in healthy donors. Regarding the study as a whole: Presence/absence analyses took donor sequencing depth as roughly uniform.

The PCR ran on 60 Vbeta and 13 Jbeta primers. Only in-frame clones appear in the TCRdb table, and some are missing; sequencing was by immunoSEQ multiplex PCR. There are 150,000 to 200,000 clones in the sample; 65% to 70% occur only once, and 8% to 13% lies in the top ten. About this clone: No antigen is known for it.

Although they were nominally healthy when sampled, donors likely had unrecorded immune exposures. The CDR3 spans 13 residues. Trimming removed 7 bases at V and 0 bases at J, with 10 bases between. Germline CDR1 reads LNHDA; CDR2 reads SQIVND (reference sequence). Material: PBMCs. The TCR sequence derives from a man aged 25-45 years in good health and CMV-seropositive. This rearrangement joins TRBV19 to TRBJ2-7; D is possibly TRBD1 (5 bases). CDR3 DNA: TGTGCCAGTAACCAGGGTCCCTCCTACGAGCAGTACTTC. Translating gives CASNQGPSYEQYF.